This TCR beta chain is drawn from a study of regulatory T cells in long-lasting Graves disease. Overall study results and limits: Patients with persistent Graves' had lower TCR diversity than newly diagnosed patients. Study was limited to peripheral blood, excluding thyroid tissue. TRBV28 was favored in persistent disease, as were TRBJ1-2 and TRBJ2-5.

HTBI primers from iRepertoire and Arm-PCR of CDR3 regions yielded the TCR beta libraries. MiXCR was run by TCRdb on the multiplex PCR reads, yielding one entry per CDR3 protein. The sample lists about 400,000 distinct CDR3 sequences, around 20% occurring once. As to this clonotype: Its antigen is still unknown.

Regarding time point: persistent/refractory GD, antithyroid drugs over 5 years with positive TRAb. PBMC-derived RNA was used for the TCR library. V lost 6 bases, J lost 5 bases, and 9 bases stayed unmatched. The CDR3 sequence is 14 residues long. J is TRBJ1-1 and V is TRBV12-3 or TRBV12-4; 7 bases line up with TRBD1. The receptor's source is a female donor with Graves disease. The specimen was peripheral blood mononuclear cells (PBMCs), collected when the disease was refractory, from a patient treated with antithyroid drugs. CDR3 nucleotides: TGTGCCAGCAGGCCAGGGGGGCGATGGACTGAAGCTTTCTTT. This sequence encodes CASRPGGRWTEAFF.